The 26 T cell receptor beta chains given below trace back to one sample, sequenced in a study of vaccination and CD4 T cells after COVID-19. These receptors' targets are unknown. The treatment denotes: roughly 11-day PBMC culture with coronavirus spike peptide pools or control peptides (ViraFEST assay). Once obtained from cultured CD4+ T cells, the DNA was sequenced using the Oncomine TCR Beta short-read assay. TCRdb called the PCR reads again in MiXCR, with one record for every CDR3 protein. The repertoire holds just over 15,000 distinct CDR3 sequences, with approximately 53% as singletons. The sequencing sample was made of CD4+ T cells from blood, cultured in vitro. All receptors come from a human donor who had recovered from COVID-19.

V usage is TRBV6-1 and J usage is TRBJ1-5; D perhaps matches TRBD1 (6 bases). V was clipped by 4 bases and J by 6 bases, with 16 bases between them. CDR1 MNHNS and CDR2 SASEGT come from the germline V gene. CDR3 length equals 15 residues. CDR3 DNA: TGTGCCAGCAGTGCAGGAGGGGGGGGGGTTCAGCCCCAGCATTTT. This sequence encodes CASSAGGGGVQPQHF.

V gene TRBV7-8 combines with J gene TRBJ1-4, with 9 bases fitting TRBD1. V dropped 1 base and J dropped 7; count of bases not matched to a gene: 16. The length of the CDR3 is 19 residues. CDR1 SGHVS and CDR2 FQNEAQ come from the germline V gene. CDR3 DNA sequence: TGTGCCAGCAGCTTAGGAGATTCCCGGGACAGGGTGGTCGGTGAAAAACTGTTTTTT. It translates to CASSLGDSRDRVVGEKLFF.

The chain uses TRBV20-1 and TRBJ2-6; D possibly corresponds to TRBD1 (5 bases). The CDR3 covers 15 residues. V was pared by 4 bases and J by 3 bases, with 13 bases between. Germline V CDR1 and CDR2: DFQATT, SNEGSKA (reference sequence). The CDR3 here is CSATPPGIGANVLTF. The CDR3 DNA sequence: TGCAGTGCTACCCCTCCAGGGATTGGGGCCAACGTCCTGACTTTC.

In DNA form, the CDR3 reads TGTGCCTGGAGCCGGGACAGCCTTGGGGACTATGGCTACACCTTC. Translation gives CAWSRDSLGDYGYTF. This chain joins TRBV30 and TRBJ1-2; 7 positions match TRBD1. CDR3 length: 15 residues. V was pared by 3 bases and J by 3 bases, with 10 bases of the junction left unmatched. Germline V CDR1 and CDR2: GTSNPN, SVGIG (reference sequence).

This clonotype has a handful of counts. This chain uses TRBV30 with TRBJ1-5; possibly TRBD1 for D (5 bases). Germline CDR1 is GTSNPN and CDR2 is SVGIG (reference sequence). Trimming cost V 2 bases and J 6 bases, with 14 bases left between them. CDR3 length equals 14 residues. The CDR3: CAWSLRGTSQPQHF. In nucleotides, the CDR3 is TGTGCCTGGAGTCTAAGGGGTACGAGTCAGCCCCAGCATTTT.

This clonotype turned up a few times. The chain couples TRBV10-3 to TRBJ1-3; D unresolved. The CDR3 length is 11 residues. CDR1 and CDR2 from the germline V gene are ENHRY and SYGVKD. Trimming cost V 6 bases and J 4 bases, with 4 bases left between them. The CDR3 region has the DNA TGTGCCATCAGCGGCGGAAACACCATATATTTT. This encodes CAISGGNTIYF.

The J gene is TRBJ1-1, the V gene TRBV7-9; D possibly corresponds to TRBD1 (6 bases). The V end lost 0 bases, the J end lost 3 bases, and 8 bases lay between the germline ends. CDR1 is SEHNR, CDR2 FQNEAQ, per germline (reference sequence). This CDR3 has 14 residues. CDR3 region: CASSLAGADTEAFF. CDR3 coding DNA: TGTGCCAGCAGCTTAGCGGGGGCCGACACTGAAGCTTTCTTT. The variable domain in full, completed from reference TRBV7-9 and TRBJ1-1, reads DTGVSQNPRHKITKRGQNVTFRCDPISEHNRLYWYRQTLGQGPEFLTYFQNEAQLEKSRLLSDRFSAERPKGSFSTLEIQRTEQGDSAMYLCASSLAGADTEAFFGQGTRLTVV.

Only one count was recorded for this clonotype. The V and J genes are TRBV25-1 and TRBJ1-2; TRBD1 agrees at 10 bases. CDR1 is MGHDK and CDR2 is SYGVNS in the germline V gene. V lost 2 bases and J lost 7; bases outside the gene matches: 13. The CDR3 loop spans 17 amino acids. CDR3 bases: TGTGCCAGCAGTGAACCGGGACAGGGGACGTTATGGGGTGGCTACACCTTC. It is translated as CASSEPGQGTLWGGYTF.

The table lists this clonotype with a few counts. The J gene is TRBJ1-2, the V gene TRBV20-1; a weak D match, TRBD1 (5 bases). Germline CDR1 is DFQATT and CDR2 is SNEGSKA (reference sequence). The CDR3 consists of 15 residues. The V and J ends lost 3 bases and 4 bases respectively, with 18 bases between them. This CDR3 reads CSARDRQGAGYGYTF. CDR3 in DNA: TGCAGTGCTAGGGATCGGCAGGGCGCGGGCTATGGCTACACCTTC.

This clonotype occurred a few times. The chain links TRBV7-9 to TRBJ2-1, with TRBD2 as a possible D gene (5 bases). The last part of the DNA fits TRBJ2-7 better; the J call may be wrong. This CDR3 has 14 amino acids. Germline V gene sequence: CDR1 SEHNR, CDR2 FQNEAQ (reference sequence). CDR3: CASSTTGKTYEQYF. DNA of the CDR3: TGTGCCAGCAGCACTACCGGGAAAACTTACGAGCAGTACTTC.

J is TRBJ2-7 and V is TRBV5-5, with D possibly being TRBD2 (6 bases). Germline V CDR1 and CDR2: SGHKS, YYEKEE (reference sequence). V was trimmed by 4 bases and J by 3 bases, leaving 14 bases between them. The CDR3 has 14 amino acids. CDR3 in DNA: TGTGCCAGCAGCCGCGGAGGGGTCCACTACGAGCAGTACTTC. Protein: CASSRGGVHYEQYF.

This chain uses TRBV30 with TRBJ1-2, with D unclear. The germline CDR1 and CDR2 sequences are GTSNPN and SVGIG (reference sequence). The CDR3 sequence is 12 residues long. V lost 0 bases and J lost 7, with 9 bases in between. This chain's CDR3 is CAWSVSARGYTF. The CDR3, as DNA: TGTGCCTGGAGTGTATCGGCGCGTGGCTACACCTTC.

The DNA of the CDR3 is TGTGCCAGCGGACACGGAGCTGAAGCTTTCTTT. Protein: CASGHGAEAFF. This chain links TRBV6-2 or TRBV6-3 with TRBJ1-1; tentative D call: TRBD1 (5 bases). Per the germline V gene, CDR1 is MNHEY and CDR2 is SVGEGT. This CDR3 comprises 11 residues. V was trimmed by 8 bases and J by 6 bases, leaving 10 bases between them.

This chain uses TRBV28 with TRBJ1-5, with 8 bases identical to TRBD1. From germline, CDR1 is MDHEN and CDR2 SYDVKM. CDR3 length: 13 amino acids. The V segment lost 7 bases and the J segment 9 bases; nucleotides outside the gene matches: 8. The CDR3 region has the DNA TGTGCCAGCACCTTGGACAGGGTAGGGCCCCAGCATTTT. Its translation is CASTLDRVGPQHF.

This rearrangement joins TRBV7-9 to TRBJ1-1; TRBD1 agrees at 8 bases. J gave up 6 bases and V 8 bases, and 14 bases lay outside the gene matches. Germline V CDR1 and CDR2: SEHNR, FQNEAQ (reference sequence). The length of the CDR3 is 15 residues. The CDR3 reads CASGDRGPLGSEAFF. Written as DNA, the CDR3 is TGTGCCAGCGGTGACAGGGGCCCTCTAGGCTCTGAAGCTTTCTTT.

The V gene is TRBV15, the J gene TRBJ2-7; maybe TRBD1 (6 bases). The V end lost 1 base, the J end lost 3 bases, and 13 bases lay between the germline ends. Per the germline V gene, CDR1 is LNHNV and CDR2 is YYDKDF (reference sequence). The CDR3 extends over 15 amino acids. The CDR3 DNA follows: TGTGCCACCAGCAGAGGACCGACAGGAAACTACGAGCAGTACTTC. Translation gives CATSRGPTGNYEQYF.

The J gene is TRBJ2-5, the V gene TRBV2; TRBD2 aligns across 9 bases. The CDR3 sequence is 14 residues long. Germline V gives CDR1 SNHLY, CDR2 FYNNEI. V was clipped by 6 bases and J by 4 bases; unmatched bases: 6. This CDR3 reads CASSLGLARETQYF. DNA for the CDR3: TGTGCCAGCAGCTTGGGACTAGCAAGAGAGACCCAGTACTTC.

CDR3 amino acids: CAISESEGDVLYNEQFF. In DNA form, the CDR3 reads TGTGCCATCAGTGAGTCCGAAGGGGATGTCCTGTACAATGAGCAGTTCTTC. The chain is built from TRBV10-3 and TRBJ2-1; D may be TRBD1 (5 bases). V was cut by 0 bases and J by 4 bases, with 16 bases left in between. Germline lookup yields CDR1 ENHRY and CDR2 SYGVKD. The CDR3 has 17 residues.

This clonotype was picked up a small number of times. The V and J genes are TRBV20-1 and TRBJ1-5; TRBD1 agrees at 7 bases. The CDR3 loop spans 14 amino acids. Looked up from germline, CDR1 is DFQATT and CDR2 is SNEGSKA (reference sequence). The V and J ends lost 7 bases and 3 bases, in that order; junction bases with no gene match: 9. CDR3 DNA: TGCAGTGTTGGAGACAGGGAGTTCAATCAGCCCCAGCATTTT. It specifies CSVGDREFNQPQHF.

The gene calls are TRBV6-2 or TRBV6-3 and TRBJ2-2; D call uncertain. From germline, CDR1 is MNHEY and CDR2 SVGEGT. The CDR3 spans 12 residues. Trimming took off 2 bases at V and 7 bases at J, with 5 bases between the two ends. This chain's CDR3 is CASSYKYGELFF. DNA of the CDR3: TGTGCCAGCAGTTACAAATACGGGGAGCTGTTTTTT.

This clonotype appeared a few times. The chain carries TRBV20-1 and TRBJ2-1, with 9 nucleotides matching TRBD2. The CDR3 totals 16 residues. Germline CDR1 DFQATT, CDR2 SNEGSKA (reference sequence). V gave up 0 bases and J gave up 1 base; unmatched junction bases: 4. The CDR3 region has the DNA TGCAGTGCTAGAGATAAGAGCGGGAGGTCCTACAATGAGCAGTTCTTC. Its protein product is CSARDKSGRSYNEQFF.

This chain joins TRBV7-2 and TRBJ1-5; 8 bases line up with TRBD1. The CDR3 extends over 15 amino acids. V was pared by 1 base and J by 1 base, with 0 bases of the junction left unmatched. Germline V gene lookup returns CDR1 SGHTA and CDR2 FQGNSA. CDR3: CASSLGDRSNQPQHF. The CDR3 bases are TGTGCCAGCAGCTTAGGGGACAGGAGCAATCAGCCCCAGCATTTT.

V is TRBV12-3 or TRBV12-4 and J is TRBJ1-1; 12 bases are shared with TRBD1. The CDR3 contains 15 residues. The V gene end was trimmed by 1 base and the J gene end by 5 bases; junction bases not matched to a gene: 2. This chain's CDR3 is CASSLGGQGATEAFF. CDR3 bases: TGTGCCAGCAGTTTAGGGGGACAGGGGGCAACTGAAGCTTTCTTT.

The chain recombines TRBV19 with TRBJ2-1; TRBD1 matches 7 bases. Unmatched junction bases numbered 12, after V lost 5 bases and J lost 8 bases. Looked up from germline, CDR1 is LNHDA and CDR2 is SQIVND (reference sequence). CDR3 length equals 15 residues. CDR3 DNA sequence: TGTGCCAGTAGTTCAGGACAGGCCCCGTCCGATGAGCAGTTCTTC. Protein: CASSSGQAPSDEQFF.

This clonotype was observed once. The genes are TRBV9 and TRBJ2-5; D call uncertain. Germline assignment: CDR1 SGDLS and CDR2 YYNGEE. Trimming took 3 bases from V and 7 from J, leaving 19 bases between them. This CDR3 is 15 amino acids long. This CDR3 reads CASSAPGSIVGTQYF. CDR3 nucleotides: TGTGCCAGCAGCGCCCCAGGAAGTATTGTTGGGACCCAGTACTTC.

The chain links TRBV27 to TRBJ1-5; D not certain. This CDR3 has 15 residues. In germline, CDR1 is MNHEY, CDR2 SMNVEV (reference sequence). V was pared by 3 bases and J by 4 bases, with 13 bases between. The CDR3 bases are TGTGCCAGCAGTTTTTACGGAGGGAAAAATCAGCCCCAGCATTTT. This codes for CASSFYGGKNQPQHF.